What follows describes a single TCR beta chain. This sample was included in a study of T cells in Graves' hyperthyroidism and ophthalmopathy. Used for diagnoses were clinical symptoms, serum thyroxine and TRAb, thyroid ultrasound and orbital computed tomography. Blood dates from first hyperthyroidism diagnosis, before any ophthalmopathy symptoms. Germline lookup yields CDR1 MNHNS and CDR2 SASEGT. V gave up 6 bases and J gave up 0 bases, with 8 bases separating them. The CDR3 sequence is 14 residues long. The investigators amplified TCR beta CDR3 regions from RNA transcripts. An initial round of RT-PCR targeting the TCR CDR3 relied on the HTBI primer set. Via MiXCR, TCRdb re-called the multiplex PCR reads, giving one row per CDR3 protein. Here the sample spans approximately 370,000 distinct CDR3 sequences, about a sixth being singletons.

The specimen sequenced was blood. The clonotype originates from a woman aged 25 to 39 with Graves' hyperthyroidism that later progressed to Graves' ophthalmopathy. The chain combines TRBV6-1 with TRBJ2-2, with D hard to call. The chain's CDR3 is CASSGRANTGELFF. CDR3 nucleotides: TGTGCCAGCAGCGGACGCGCGAACACCGGGGAGCTGTTTTTT.